This T cell receptor (beta chain) stems from a study of vaccination effects on CD4 cells after COVID-19. Assay: immunoSEQ multiplex PCR; the TCRdb copy retains only in-frame clones and omits some. The data show more than 50,000 clones, 65% to 80% seen once. This CDR3 is 14 amino acids long. CDR1 is SGHVS and CDR2 is FQNEAQ in the germline V gene. V lost 1 base and J lost 0, with 5 bases in between. Researchers isolated CD4+ T cells once roughly nine days of culture had elapsed. As regards this clone: Its antigen is not known. Other nucleotide sequences from this sample produce the same CDR3.

The sequence derives from a human donor who received a COVID-19 vaccine. The sequencing here drew on CD4+ T cells from PBMCs cultured without peptide, taken before COVID-19 vaccination. The V gene is TRBV7-8, the J gene TRBJ2-3; D unresolved. CDR3 nucleotides: TGTGCCAGCAGCTTAGAAACGAGCACAGATACGCAGTATTTT. Its protein product is CASSLETSTDTQYF.